This is a list of T cell receptor beta chains from one sample in a study of T cell repertoires in cytomegalovirus infection. TCRdb passed the reads through MiXCR, listing each CDR3 protein once. The sample includes around 710,000 distinct CDR3 sequences, about 29% of them seen just once. Their recognized antigens are unknown. Sequenced here: cultured CD8+ T cells from PBMCs, sampled from culture after CMV antigen stimulation. Receptors were obtained from a human donor in good health (CMV status not recorded). Some clones in this sample may be carry-over from other donors' samples. Each CDR3 is given with its conserved first and last residue. A D gene is named only where the DNA matches it firmly. Clone size is given for some rows only: seen once, a few or many times, or a class if the clone is expanded.

TRBV7-2,TRBJ2-3,NA,many,CASSSSFGVGVRTDTQYF,TGTGCCAGCAGCTCCTCCTTCGGGGTCGGGGTACGGACAGATACGCAGTATTTT
TRBV2,TRBJ1-1,NA,NA,CASIGAYTEAFF,TGTGCCAGCATCGGGGCTTACACTGAAGCTTTCTTT
TRBV7-8,TRBJ2-1,NA,NA,CASSLEGVLNEQFF,TGTGCCAGCAGCCTAGAAGGGGTCCTCAATGAGCAGTTCTTC
TRBV6-1,TRBJ2-7,TRBD1,many,CASSGRTGGTYEQYF,TGTGCCAGCAGTGGTCGGACAGGGGGAACCTACGAGCAGTACTTC
TRBV15,TRBJ1-5,NA,few,CATSRDSGVGGQPQHF,TGTGCCACCAGCAGAGATTCGGGGGTAGGAGGGCAGCCCCAGCATTTT
TRBV27,TRBJ2-3,NA,few,CASSLSLAQFSTDTQYF,TGTGCCAGCAGTTTATCGCTCGCACAGTTTAGCACAGATACGCAGTATTTT
TRBV7-9,TRBJ2-2,NA,NA,CASSLVDRSTNTGELFF,TGTGCCAGCAGCTTAGTAGACAGGAGTACGAACACCGGGGAGCTGTTTTTT
TRBV20-1,TRBJ2-2,NA,NA,CSARDYRTGELFF,TGCAGTGCTAGAGACTACCGGACCGGGGAGCTGTTTTTT
TRBV20-1,TRBJ1-4,NA,few,CSARDWGDSLQEKLFF,TGCAGTGCTAGAGATTGGGGAGACAGTCTTCAGGAAAAACTGTTTTTT
TRBV25-1,TRBJ1-1,NA,few,CASSERAGMNTEAFF,TGTGCCAGCAGTGAACGGGCAGGGATGAACACTGAAGCTTTCTTT
TRBV6-5,TRBJ2-1,TRBD2,NA,CASSLGLAGGQSYNEQFF,TGTGCCAGCAGTTTGGGACTAGCGGGGGGCCAGTCCTACAATGAGCAGTTCTTC
TRBV27,TRBJ2-2,NA,NA,CASSWGAWDTGELFF,TGTGCCAGCAGTTGGGGGGCCTGGGACACCGGGGAGCTGTTTTTT
TRBV6-6,TRBJ1-2,TRBD1,NA,CASSYVAGGLDGYTF,TGTGCCAGCAGTTATGTCGCAGGGGGCCTAGATGGCTACACCTTC
TRBV13,TRBJ2-2,TRBD1,NA,CASRTGPNTGELFF,TGTGCCAGCAGGACAGGGCCTAACACCGGGGAGCTGTTTTTT
TRBV5-6,TRBJ2-3,NA,NA,CASSLGRPTDTQYF,TGTGCCAGCAGTTTAGGCCGGCCCACAGATACGCAGTATTTT
TRBV12-3/TRBV12-4,TRBJ1-2,NA,NA,CASTQGSYYGYTF,TGTGCCAGCACCCAGGGGAGTTACTATGGCTACACCTTC
TRBV12-3/TRBV12-4,TRBJ2-3,TRBD1,NA,CASRGGQADTQYF,TGTGCCAGCAGGGGGGGACAGGCAGATACGCAGTATTTT
TRBV7-9,TRBJ2-5,TRBD2,many,CASSPQAGGLQETQYF,TGTGCCAGCAGCCCTCAGGCGGGGGGGCTCCAAGAGACCCAGTACTTC
TRBV5-8,TRBJ1-2,TRBD1,NA,CASSLGRDRAGYTF,TGTGCCAGCAGCTTGGGCCGGGACAGGGCGGGCTACACCTTC
TRBV7-6,TRBJ1-2,NA,once,CASSSNPGGLAGGYTF,TGTGCCAGCAGCTCCAACCCCGGGGGGCTCGCGGGTGGCTACACCTTC
TRBV6-6,TRBJ2-1,NA,NA,CASTNPRGASSDEQFF,TGTGCCAGCACCAACCCCCGGGGGGCCTCGTCCGATGAGCAGTTCTTC
TRBV28,TRBJ2-1,NA,NA,CASSPLFPPPGEINEQFF,TGTGCCAGCAGCCCCCTTTTTCCTCCCCCAGGGGAAATAAATGAGCAGTTCTTC
TRBV20-1,TRBJ2-1,NA,NA,CSARDLDLSVGSYNEQFF,TGCAGTGCCAGAGACTTGGACCTGTCCGTCGGGTCCTACAATGAGCAGTTCTTC
TRBV4-3,TRBJ2-4,TRBD2,NA,CASSSQIGRGGKNIQYF,TGCGCCAGCAGCTCGCAAATAGGGAGGGGTGGCAAAAACATTCAGTACTTC
TRBV29-1,TRBJ1-4,NA,few,CSALGPNEKLFF,TGCAGCGCGCTGGGACCTAATGAAAAACTGTTTTTT
TRBV18,TRBJ1-6,TRBD1,NA,CASATGSNSPLHF,TGTGCCAGCGCGACAGGGAGTAATTCACCCCTCCACTTT
TRBV15,TRBJ1-2,NA,few,CATSSHLGRDGGGLYGYTF,TGTGCCACCAGCAGTCACCTGGGCAGGGATGGAGGAGGCTTATATGGCTACACCTTC
TRBV12-3/TRBV12-4,TRBJ2-5,TRBD2,few,CASRGTSEETQYF,TGTGCCAGCAGGGGGACTAGCGAAGAGACCCAGTACTTC
TRBV7-8,TRBJ1-1,NA,many,CASSWVGVPEAFF,TGTGCCAGCAGCTGGGTCGGGGTCCCTGAAGCTTTCTTT
TRBV7-6,TRBJ1-4,NA,NA,CASSFDSFATNEKLFF,TGTGCCAGCAGCTTCGACAGTTTCGCAACTAATGAAAAACTGTTTTTT
TRBV7-6,TRBJ1-3,NA,NA,CASSLLYSGNTIYF,TGTGCCAGCAGCCTCTTATACTCTGGAAACACCATATATTTT
TRBV7-9,TRBJ2-1,NA,many,CASSGSLADSSYNEQFF,TGTGCCAGCAGCGGGTCGCTAGCCGATAGCTCCTACAATGAGCAGTTCTTC
TRBV6-2/TRBV6-3,TRBJ2-3,NA,few,CASSPLWGASHTQYF,TGTGCCAGCAGCCCCCTCTGGGGGGCCTCGCATACGCAGTATTTT
TRBV12-3/TRBV12-4,TRBJ2-3,TRBD2,NA,CASTSSGPTDTQYF,TGTGCCAGCACCTCTAGCGGGCCCACAGATACGCAGTATTTT
TRBV4-2,TRBJ1-1,NA,NA,CASSQDTGYTEAFF,TGTGCCAGCAGCCAAGATACGGGGTACACTGAAGCTTTCTTT
TRBV7-2,TRBJ1-2,NA,many,CASLKGFRGYGYTF,TGTGCCAGCCTGAAGGGGTTCCGCGGCTATGGCTACACCTTC
TRBV6-2/TRBV6-3,TRBJ2-3,NA,once,CASSYVGSADTQYF,TGTGCCAGCAGTTACGTGGGGAGTGCAGATACGCAGTATTTT
TRBV7-2,TRBJ1-6,NA,NA,CASSLDPSCNSPLHF,TGTGCCAGCAGCTTAGATCCGTCCTGCAATTCACCCCTCCACTTT
TRBV5-1,TRBJ2-7,TRBD1,NA,CASRGDSSAAYEQYF,TGCGCCAGCAGGGGGGACAGTTCAGCGGCCTACGAGCAGTACTTC
TRBV7-3,TRBJ1-2,NA,NA,CASSLSPSDGSYTF,TGTGCCAGCAGCTTATCACCTTCGGACGGGAGCTACACCTTC
TRBV25-1,TRBJ2-6,NA,NA,CASSGWTTSGANVLTF,TGTGCCAGCAGTGGATGGACAACCTCTGGGGCCAACGTCCTGACTTTC
TRBV7-8,TRBJ1-5,NA,many,CASSRQIINQPQHF,TGTGCCAGCAGCCGACAGATAATCAATCAGCCCCAGCATTTT
TRBV6-1,TRBJ2-2,NA,NA,CASSEGEVRRVSTGELFF,TGTGCCAGCAGTGAAGGAGAGGTGCGCAGGGTGAGCACCGGGGAGCTGTTTTTT
TRBV28,TRBJ1-5,NA,few,CASSGQKLYSNQPQHF,TGTGCCAGCTCCGGACAGAAGTTATATAGCAATCAGCCCCAGCATTTT
TRBV4-1,TRBJ2-3,NA,NA,CASSQAQGRINTDTQYF,TGCGCCAGCAGCCAAGCCCAGGGACGGATAAACACAGATACGCAGTATTTT
TRBV27,TRBJ2-7,TRBD2,NA,CASAGLAGASSYEQYF,TGTGCCAGCGCGGGACTAGCGGGGGCGAGCTCCTACGAGCAGTACTTC
TRBV7-8,TRBJ2-3,NA,many,CASSLELWDWASTDTQYF,TGTGCCAGCAGCTTAGAGCTCTGGGACTGGGCAAGCACAGATACGCAGTATTTT
TRBV13,TRBJ2-1,NA,few,CASSIRGRKRNEQFF,TGTGCCAGCAGCATCAGGGGTCGCAAGAGGAATGAGCAGTTCTTC
TRBV6-6,TRBJ2-4,NA,NA,CASRYIARNIQYF,TGTGCCAGCAGATACATAGCCAGAAACATTCAGTACTTC
TRBV2,TRBJ2-2,NA,NA,CASSADHQGAVTGELFF,TGTGCCAGCAGCGCCGACCACCAGGGAGCCGTCACCGGGGAGCTGTTTTTT
TRBV7-6,TRBJ1-1,TRBD1,NA,CASSSGTGGKYTEAFF,TGTGCCAGCAGCTCCGGGACAGGGGGCAAATACACTGAAGCTTTCTTT
TRBV5-6,TRBJ1-2,NA,few,CASSLVQGESNYGYTF,TGTGCCAGCAGCTTGGTCCAGGGTGAGTCCAACTATGGCTACACCTTC
TRBV2,TRBJ2-1,NA,NA,CASRFNRGILNEQFF,TGTGCCAGCAGATTCAACCGGGGGATTCTAAATGAGCAGTTCTTC
TRBV28,TRBJ1-2,NA,NA,CASGPLGGAANYGYTF,TGTGCCAGCGGACCCCTTGGGGGGGCCGCTAACTATGGCTACACCTTC
TRBV6-1,TRBJ1-6,NA,NA,CASSDEKRANSPLHF,TGTGCCAGCAGTGATGAAAAGAGGGCAAATTCACCCCTCCACTTT